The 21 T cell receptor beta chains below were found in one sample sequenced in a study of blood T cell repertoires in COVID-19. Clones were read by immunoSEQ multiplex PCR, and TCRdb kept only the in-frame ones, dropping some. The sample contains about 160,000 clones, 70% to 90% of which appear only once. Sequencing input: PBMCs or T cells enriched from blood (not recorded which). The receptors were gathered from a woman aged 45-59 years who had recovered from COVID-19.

The CDR3: CASGFMASGGSEQFF. In DNA, the CDR3 is TGTGCTAGTGGTTTCATGGCTAGCGGGGGTTCTGAGCAGTTCTTC. The chain uses TRBV12-5 and TRBJ2-1; TRBD2 matches 10 bases. CDR3 size: 15 residues. Trimming cost V 3 bases and J 9 bases; bases outside gene matches: 8. Germline-derived CDR1 and CDR2 are LGHNT and FRNRAP.

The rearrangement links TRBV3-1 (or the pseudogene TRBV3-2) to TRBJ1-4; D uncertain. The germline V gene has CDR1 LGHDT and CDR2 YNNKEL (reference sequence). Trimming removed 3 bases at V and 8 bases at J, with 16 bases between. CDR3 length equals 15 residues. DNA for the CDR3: TGTGCCAGCAGCCACGGGGAGGAGGGTCGGGAAAAACTGTTTTTT. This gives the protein CASSHGEEGREKLFF.

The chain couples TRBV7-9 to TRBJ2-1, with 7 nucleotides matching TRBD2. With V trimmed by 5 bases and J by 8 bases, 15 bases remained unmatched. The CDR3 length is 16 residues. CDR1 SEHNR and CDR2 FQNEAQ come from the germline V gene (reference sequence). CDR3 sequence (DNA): TGTGCCAGCAGCCTGACTGAAAGCGGGGTTCGGGATGAGCAGTTCTTC. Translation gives CASSLTESGVRDEQFF.

The CDR3 loop is CASSQETGMGTEAFF. CDR3 in DNA: TGTGCCAGCAGCCAAGAGACAGGGATGGGGACTGAAGCTTTCTTT. The chain employs TRBV3-1 (or the pseudogene TRBV3-2) and TRBJ1-1; 7 bases are shared with TRBD1. This CDR3 spans 15 amino acids. V lost 0 bases and J lost 5; bases outside the gene matches: 6. Germline-derived CDR1 and CDR2 are LGHDT and YNNKEL (reference sequence).

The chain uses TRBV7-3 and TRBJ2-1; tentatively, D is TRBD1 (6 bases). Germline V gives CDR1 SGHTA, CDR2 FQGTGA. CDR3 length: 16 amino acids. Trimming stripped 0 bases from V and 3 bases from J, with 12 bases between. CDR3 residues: CASSLTAATGYNEQFF. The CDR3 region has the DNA TGTGCCAGCAGCTTAACCGCCGCGACAGGCTACAATGAGCAGTTCTTC.

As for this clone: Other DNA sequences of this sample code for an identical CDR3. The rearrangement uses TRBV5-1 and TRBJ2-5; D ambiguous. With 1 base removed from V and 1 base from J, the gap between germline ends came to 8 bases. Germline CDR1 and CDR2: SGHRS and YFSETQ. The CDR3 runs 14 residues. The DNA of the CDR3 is TGCGCCAGCAGCTTGTATGCGAGCCAAGAGACCCAGTACTTC. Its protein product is CASSLYASQETQYF.

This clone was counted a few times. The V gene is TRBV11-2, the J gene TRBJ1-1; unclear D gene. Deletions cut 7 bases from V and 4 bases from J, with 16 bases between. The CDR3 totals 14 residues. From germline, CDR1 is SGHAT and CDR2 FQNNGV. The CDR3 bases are TGTGCCAGCACCCCCCACGCGGGGTCCACTGAAGCTTTCTTT. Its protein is CASTPHAGSTEAFF. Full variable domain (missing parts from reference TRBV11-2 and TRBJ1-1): EAGVAQSPRYKIIEKRQSVAFWCNPISGHATLYWYQQILGQGPKLLIQFQNNGVVDDSQLPKDRFSAERLKGVDSTLKIQPAKLEDSAVYLCASTPHAGSTEAFFGQGTRLTVV.

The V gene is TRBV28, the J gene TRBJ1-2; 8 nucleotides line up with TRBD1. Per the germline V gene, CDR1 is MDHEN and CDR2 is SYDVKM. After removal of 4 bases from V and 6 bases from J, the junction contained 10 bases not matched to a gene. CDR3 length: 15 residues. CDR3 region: CASSSSGQGLDGYTF. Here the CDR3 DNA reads TGTGCCAGCAGTTCCTCCGGACAGGGCTTGGATGGCTACACCTTC.

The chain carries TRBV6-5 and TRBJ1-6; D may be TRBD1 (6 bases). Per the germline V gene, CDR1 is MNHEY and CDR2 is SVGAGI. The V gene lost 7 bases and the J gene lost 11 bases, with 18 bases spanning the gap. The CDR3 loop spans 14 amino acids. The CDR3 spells CASTTPGVVTPLHF. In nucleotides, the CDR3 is TGTGCCAGCACTACACCAGGGGTCGTGACACCCCTCCACTTT.

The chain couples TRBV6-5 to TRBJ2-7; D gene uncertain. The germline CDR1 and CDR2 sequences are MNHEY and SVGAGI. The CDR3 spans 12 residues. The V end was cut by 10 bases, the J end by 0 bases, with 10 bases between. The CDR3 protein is CATHSFSYEQYF. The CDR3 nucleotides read TGTGCCACACACAGTTTCTCCTACGAGCAGTACTTC.

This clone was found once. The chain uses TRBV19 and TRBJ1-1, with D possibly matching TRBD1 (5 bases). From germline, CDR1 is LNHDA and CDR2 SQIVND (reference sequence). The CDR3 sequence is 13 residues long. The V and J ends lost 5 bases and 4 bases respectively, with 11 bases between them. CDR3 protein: CASSPQGTTEAFF. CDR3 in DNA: TGTGCCAGTAGTCCTCAGGGTACCACTGAAGCTTTCTTT.

CDR3 sequence: CASSFNSGPGIGPGELFF. As DNA, the CDR3 is TGTGCCAGCAGCTTTAACAGCGGTCCGGGGATTGGGCCCGGGGAGCTGTTTTTT. This sequence joins TRBV11-2 and TRBJ2-2, with D possibly TRBD2 on 5 matching bases. V lost 3 bases and J 6 bases, leaving 23 bases between the germline ends. Germline CDR1 reads SGHAT; CDR2 reads FQNNGV. The CDR3 runs 18 residues.

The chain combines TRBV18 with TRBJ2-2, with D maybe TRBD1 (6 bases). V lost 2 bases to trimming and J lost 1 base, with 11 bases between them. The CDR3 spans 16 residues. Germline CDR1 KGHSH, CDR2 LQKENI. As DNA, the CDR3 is TGTGCCAGCTCACCAAGAGTGACAGGGAACACCGGGGAGCTGTTTTTT. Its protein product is CASSPRVTGNTGELFF.

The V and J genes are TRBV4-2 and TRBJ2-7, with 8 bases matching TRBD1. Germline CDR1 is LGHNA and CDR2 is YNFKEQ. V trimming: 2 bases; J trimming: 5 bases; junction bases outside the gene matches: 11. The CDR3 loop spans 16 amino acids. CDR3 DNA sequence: TGTGCCAGCAGCCAAAGGGAGAGGACAGGGATCAACGAGCAGTACTTC. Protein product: CASSQRERTGINEQYF.

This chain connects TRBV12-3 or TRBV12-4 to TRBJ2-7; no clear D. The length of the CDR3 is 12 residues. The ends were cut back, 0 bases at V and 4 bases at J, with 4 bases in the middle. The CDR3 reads CASSLAVYEQYF. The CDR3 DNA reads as TGTGCCAGCAGTTTAGCTGTATACGAGCAGTACTTC.

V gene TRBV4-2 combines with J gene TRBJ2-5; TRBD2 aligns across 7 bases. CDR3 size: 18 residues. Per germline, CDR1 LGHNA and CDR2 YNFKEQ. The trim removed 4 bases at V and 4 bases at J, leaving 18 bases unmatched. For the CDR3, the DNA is TGTGCCAGCAGCCGGCAGGTAGCGGGCGCCATGGGGGGAGAGACCCAGTACTTC. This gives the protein CASSRQVAGAMGGETQYF.

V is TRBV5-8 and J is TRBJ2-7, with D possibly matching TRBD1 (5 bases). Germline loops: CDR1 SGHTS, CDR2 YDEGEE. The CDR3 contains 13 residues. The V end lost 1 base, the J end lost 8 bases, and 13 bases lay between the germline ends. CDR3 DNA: TGTGCCAGCAGCTTGACCGATCAGGGAAAGCAGTACTTC. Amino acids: CASSLTDQGKQYF.

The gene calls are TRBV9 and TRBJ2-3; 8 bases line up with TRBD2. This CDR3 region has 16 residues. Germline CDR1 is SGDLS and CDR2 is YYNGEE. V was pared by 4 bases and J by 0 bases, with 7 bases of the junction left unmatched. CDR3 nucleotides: TGTGCCAGCAGCCCCCACGGGGGGGGTAGCACAGATACGCAGTATTTT. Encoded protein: CASSPHGGGSTDTQYF.

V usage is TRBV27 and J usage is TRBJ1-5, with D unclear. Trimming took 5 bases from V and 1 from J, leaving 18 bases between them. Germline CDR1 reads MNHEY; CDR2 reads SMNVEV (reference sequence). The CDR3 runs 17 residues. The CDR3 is CASSPLGRAGSNQPQHF. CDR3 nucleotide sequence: TGTGCCAGCAGTCCCCTCGGGAGGGCGGGGAGCAATCAGCCCCAGCATTTT.

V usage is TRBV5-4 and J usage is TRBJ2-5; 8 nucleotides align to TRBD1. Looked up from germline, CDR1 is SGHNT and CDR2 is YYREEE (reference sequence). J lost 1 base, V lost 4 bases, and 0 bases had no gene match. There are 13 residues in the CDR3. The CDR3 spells CASSGQGQETQYF. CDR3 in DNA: TGTGCCAGCAGCGGACAGGGCCAAGAGACCCAGTACTTC.

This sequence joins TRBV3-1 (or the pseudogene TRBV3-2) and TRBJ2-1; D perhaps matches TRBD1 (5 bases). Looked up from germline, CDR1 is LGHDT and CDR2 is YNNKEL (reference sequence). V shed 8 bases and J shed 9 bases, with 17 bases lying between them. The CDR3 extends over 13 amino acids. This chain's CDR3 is CASGAVPSAEQFF. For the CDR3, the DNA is TGTGCCAGCGGGGCCGTCCCTAGTGCTGAGCAGTTCTTC.